These T cell receptor beta chains were read from a single sample in a study of T cells in Graves' hyperthyroidism and ophthalmopathy. TCRdb ran MiXCR on the multiplex PCR reads and lists one entry per CDR3 protein. This table holds about 99,000 distinct CDR3 sequences, over 45% found once. Material: blood. The receptors shown here come from a man aged 35 to 55 with Graves' hyperthyroidism. The CDR3 runs from the conserved cysteine through the conserved F or W. D genes are given only for firm matches. Some rows have no size entry. The others give once, few or many, or a class for an expanded clone.

TRBJ2-6 | TRBV2 | TRBD2 | - | TGTGCCAGCAGTGAAGGGACTAGCGTCCTGACTTTC | CASSEGTSVLTF
TRBJ2-7 | TRBV6-2/TRBV6-3 | TRBD2 | many | TGTGCCACCCGGGCTAGCGGGAGCAACGAGCAGTACTTC | CATRASGSNEQYF
TRBJ2-1 | TRBV7-9 | TRBD2 | - | TGTGCCAGCAGCTTCTCGGGACTAGCGGGGGCCTACAATGAGCAGTTCTTC | CASSFSGLAGAYNEQFF
TRBJ2-5 | TRBV7-9 | - | - | TGTGCCAGCAATCTAGCGCCACCACACGTTCTTGAAGAGACCCAGTACTTC | CASNLAPPHVLEETQYF
TRBJ2-3 | TRBV2 | - | - | TGTGCCAGCAGTTCATACGCCTTCACAGATACGCAGTATTTT | CASSSYAFTDTQYF
TRBJ1-3 | TRBV12-3/TRBV12-4 | - | - | TGTGCCAGCAGGGAGAGACCGAGCTCTGGAAACACCATATATTTT | CASRERPSSGNTIYF
TRBJ2-1 | TRBV20-1 | TRBD2 | many | TGCAGTGCTTGGCCCGGCCTAGCGGCGAGCGAGCAGTTCTTC | CSAWPGLAASEQFF
TRBJ2-7 | TRBV20-1 | TRBD2 | once | TGCAGTGCTTTCTTTGTCGGTAGCGGGAGGACCTACGAGCAGTACTTC | CSAFFVGSGRTYEQYF
TRBJ2-7 | TRBV2 | - | many | TGTGCCAGCAGGAAACTGGGCTACGAGCAGTACTTC | CASRKLGYEQYF
TRBJ1-2 | TRBV6-6 | - | many | TGTGCCAGCAGCCCGACAGAGATCTATGGCTACACCTTC | CASSPTEIYGYTF
TRBJ1-6 | TRBV7-7 | - | medium-sized | TGTGCTAGCAGCTTAGCGCCAGGATTCGGCTCACCCCTCCACTTT | CASSLAPGFGSPLHF
TRBJ1-1 | TRBV15 | - | - | TGTGCCGCCAGCAGAGATCGGGGGAGCACTGAAGCTTTCTTT | CAASRDRGSTEAFF
TRBJ1-4 | TRBV7-3 | - | once | TGTGCCAGCAGCTTTCAAGGGGGAAGGAGTGAAAAACTGTTTTTT | CASSFQGGRSEKLFF
TRBJ1-5 | TRBV20-1 | - | - | TGCAGTGCTAGTCGACTAGCGGGACGCAATCAGCCCCAGCATTTT | CSASRLAGRNQPQHF
TRBJ1-3 | TRBV7-9 | - | few | TGTGCCAGCAGCACAGTCAGATCGGGTGGAAACACCATATATTTT | CASSTVRSGGNTIYF
TRBJ2-5 | TRBV25-1 | - | many | TGTGCCAGCTCGAGGCAGGGGCGATGGGTGACCCAGTACTTC | CASSRQGRWVTQYF
TRBJ1-6 | TRBV20-1 | - | - | TGCAGTGCCAGCCGGGGGGTAGATAATTCACCCCTCCACTTT | CSASRGVDNSPLHF
TRBJ2-5 | TRBV7-6 | TRBD2 | many | TGTGCCAGCACATCTAGCGGGGGACAAGAGACCCAGTACTTC | CASTSSGGQETQYF
TRBJ1-5 | TRBV25-1 | TRBD1 | - | TGTGCCAGCGAACTTATGACGGACAGGTGGCAACCGCCCCAGCATTTT | CASELMTDRWQPPQHF
TRBJ1-5 | TRBV2 | TRBD1 | once | TGTGCCAGCAGTTTGGAGGGGGCGCCTAATCAGCCCCAGCATTTT | CASSLEGAPNQPQHF
TRBJ2-2 | TRBV2 | - | - | TGTGCCAGCAGTGAATTGGGAGAAATCGGGGAGCTGTTTTTT | CASSELGEIGELFF